This paragraph covers one T cell receptor beta chain sequence. Its antigen remains unknown. TCRdb keeps only in-frame clones here, not all; method: immunoSEQ multiplex PCR. The sample holds 200,000 to 300,000 clones, roughly 90% seen once. This entry is derived from a study of Ad26.COV2.S vaccination and SARS-CoV-2 variants. This CDR3 is 13 amino acids long. CDR1 is SGHTA, CDR2 FQGNSA, per germline. J was trimmed by 5 bases and V by 10 bases; bases with no gene match: 6. Findings and limits, study-wide: Breadth and depth estimates from TCRs may understate total T cell responses.

Treatment in this sample: some 19 received Ad26.COV2.S at low or high dose, single or two shots; 5 received placebo; per-sample allocation not given. On day 63 after the first injection, vaccine and placebo recipients gave samples. An 18-55-year-old adult in Boston served as donor. The sequences come from peripheral blood, collected in a trial of Ad26.COV2.S vaccine versus placebo. J is TRBJ2-2 and V is TRBV7-2, with 8 bases aligning to TRBD1. The TCR sequence derives from a person between 18 and 65 years old who received the Ad26.COV2.S COVID-19 vaccine or a placebo. CDR3 residues: CATRTGPTGELFF. The CDR3 bases are TGTGCCACCCGGACAGGGCCAACCGGGGAGCTGTTTTTT.